The subject of this entry is one T cell receptor (beta chain). These data are taken from a study of blood T cell repertoires in COVID-19. Across the study: PBMCs, B-cell-depleted T cells, or T cells were the source of the cDNA or gDNA that made up the material.

This CDR3 has 18 amino acids. Germline V lookup: CDR1 SQVTM, CDR2 ANQGSEA. V lost 3 bases and J lost 3, with 27 bases in between. The protocol was immunoSEQ multiplex PCR, while the TCRdb copy is restricted to in-frame clones and leaves out a portion. The sample contains 350,000 to 500,000 clones, roughly 90% of which appear only once. The TCR originated in a woman between 18 and 29 years old who had been exposed to COVID-19. Source material: PBMCs or T cells enriched from blood (not recorded which). The V and J genes are TRBV29-1 and TRBJ2-7; TRBD1 is a possible D gene (5 bases). The CDR3 DNA sequence: TGCAGCGTTGAGGCCCCGCAACGGGTAGGGGCGCTGGTCTACGAGCAGTACTTC. Translation: CSVEAPQRVGALVYEQYF.